This passage covers 10 T cell receptor beta chains from one sample sequenced in a study of cytomegalovirus exposure and HLA in healthy donors. The PCR contained 60 Vbeta and 13 Jbeta primers. Using immunoSEQ multiplex PCR, the repertoire was profiled, and TCRdb retains in-frame clones only, with some absent. Here the sample spans 84,000 or so clones, roughly 80% being singletons. The material sequenced was PBMCs. The receptors were gathered from a male donor in good health and CMV-seronegative.

The chain is built from TRBV7-9 and TRBJ1-1; tentatively, D is TRBD1 (6 bases). Germline loops: CDR1 SEHNR, CDR2 FQNEAQ (reference sequence). CDR3 length: 13 amino acids. The ends were cut back, 3 bases at V and 4 bases at J, with 9 bases in the middle. The CDR3 nucleotides are TGTGCCAGCAGCTTGGGGGGGCGCACTGAAGCTTTCTTT. Its protein is CASSLGGRTEAFF.

V usage is TRBV7-2 and J usage is TRBJ2-1, with 9 bases lining up with TRBD2. Losses at the gene ends were 3 bases for V and 7 bases for J; bases not matched to a gene: 10. There are 16 residues in the CDR3. Per the germline V gene, CDR1 is SGHTA and CDR2 is FQGNSA. CDR3 nucleotides: TGTGCCAGCAGCTTCCCTCGGCGGGAGGGCGGGAATGAGCAGTTCTTC. Translation gives CASSFPRREGGNEQFF. Full variable domain (remainder filled in from reference TRBV7-2 and TRBJ2-1): GAGVSQSPSNKVTEKGKDVELRCDPISGHTALYWYRQSLGQGLEFLIYFQGNSAPDKSGLPSDRFSAERTGGSVSTLTIQRTQQEDSAVYLCASSFPRREGGNEQFFGPGTRLTVL.

This clone appeared a few times. This sequence joins TRBV5-1 and TRBJ1-5; 9 bases line up with TRBD1. After removal of 0 bases from V and 7 bases from J, the junction contained 8 bases not matched to a gene. The CDR3 runs to 16 residues. From germline, CDR1 is SGHRS and CDR2 YFSETQ. The CDR3 protein is CASSLDRQGVGQPQHF. The DNA for the CDR3 is TGCGCCAGCAGCTTGGATCGACAGGGGGTGGGACAGCCCCAGCATTTT.

V gene TRBV6-1 combines with J gene TRBJ2-3, with 7 bases aligning to TRBD2. The V segment lost 5 bases and the J segment 0 bases; nucleotides outside the gene matches: 5. The CDR3 is 15 residues long. Looked up from germline, CDR1 is MNHNS and CDR2 is SASEGT. CDR3 protein: CASSPGGLSTDTQYF. CDR3 DNA: TGTGCCAGCAGTCCGGGAGGCCTGAGCACAGATACGCAGTATTTT.

For this clone: A read error may account for a junction end that differs from germline. V is TRBV7-7 and J is TRBJ2-3; D is perhaps TRBD1 (6 bases). This CDR3 spans 14 amino acids. Germline CDR1 reads SSHAT; CDR2 reads FNYEAQ (reference sequence). CDR3 nucleotide sequence: TGTGCTAGCAGCTTAGGCACAGGGCGAGATACGCAGTATTTT. This codes for CASSLGTGRDTQYF.

This clone was detected only a few times. The chain is built from TRBV6-5 and TRBJ1-1, with 7 nucleotides matching TRBD1. Germline V CDR1 and CDR2: MNHEY, SVGAGI. After removal of 4 bases from V and 1 base from J, the junction contained 9 bases not matched to a gene. This CDR3 has 16 residues. DNA for the CDR3: TGTGCCAGCAGTTGGGGTATGGGACAGAGGAACACTGAAGCTTTCTTT. It translates to CASSWGMGQRNTEAFF.

J is TRBJ2-5 and V is TRBV5-1; no reliable D call. Germline assignment: CDR1 SGHRS and CDR2 YFSETQ. CDR3 size: 13 residues. With 4 bases removed from V and 6 bases from J, the gap between germline ends came to 13 bases. The CDR3 loop is CASSPARQKTQYF. The CDR3 DNA reads TGCGCCAGCAGCCCGGCGCGGCAAAAGACCCAGTACTTC.

This clone was seen a handful of times. The chain combines TRBV6-1 with TRBJ1-1; weak D call: TRBD1 (5 bases). Germline V gives CDR1 MNHNS, CDR2 SASEGT. The CDR3 runs 14 residues. With 3 bases removed from V and 4 bases from J, the gap between germline ends came to 12 bases. CDR3 sequence reads: CASSEERGRTEAFF. Written as DNA, the CDR3 is TGTGCCAGCAGTGAGGAAAGGGGTCGCACTGAAGCTTTCTTT.

The chain couples TRBV29-1 to TRBJ1-1; D is unclear. With 2 bases removed from V and 1 base from J, the gap between germline ends came to 8 bases. The CDR3 spans 13 residues. CDR1 is SQVTM and CDR2 is ANQGSEA in the germline V gene. In DNA form, the CDR3 reads TGCAGCGTTGAATTTCAGGAGAACACTGAAGCTTTCTTT. Its translation is CSVEFQENTEAFF.

This chain connects TRBV4-3 to TRBJ1-2; TRBD1 agrees at 8 bases. The CDR3 is 12 residues long. The ends lost 6 bases at V and 7 bases at J; junction bases unmatched: 4. The germline V gene encodes CDR1 LGHNA and CDR2 YSLEER. CDR3 sequence (DNA): TGCGCCAGCAGTCAACAGGGGGTTGGCTACACCTTC. This gives the protein CASSQQGVGYTF.